Shown below are 27 T cell receptor beta chains from a single sample sequenced in a study of T cell repertoires in cytomegalovirus infection. TCRdb redid the calling of the reads with MiXCR, one entry per CDR3 protein. The repertoire holds 740,000 or so distinct CDR3 sequences, with 35% as singletons. Sequencing was carried out using PBMCs. These TCRs come from a human donor in good health (CMV status not recorded). Some clones in this sample may be carry-over from other donors' samples.

The chain uses TRBV28 and TRBJ2-7, with 11 bases aligning to TRBD1. CDR1 and CDR2 (germline): MDHEN, SYDVKM. With V trimmed by 10 bases and J by 6 bases, 11 bases remained unmatched. This CDR3 spans 14 amino acids. CDR3 in amino acids: CATKSGQGVPEQYF. The DNA for the CDR3 is TGTGCCACCAAATCGGGACAGGGGGTCCCCGAGCAGTACTTC.

About this clonotype itself: The CDR3 carries no conserved terminal phenylalanine or tryptophan, so it likely arises from a read error. This chain uses TRBV7-9 with TRBJ2-7; the D is unclear. The V gene lost 1 base and the J gene lost 6 bases, with 25 bases spanning the gap. Germline loops: CDR1 SEHNR, CDR2 FQNEAQ (reference sequence). CDR3 length: 18 amino acids. The CDR3 sequence: CASSLVATNPSSRAEQYL. The CDR3 bases are TGTGCCAGCAGCTTAGTTGCTACAAACCCGTCTTCCAGAGCCGAGCAGTACTTA.

This clonotype turned up a few times. The chain combines TRBV6-1 with TRBJ1-5, with no clear D. The germline V gene encodes CDR1 MNHNS and CDR2 SASEGT. V was shortened by 2 bases and J by 5 bases, with 7 bases between the two germline ends. The CDR3 runs to 13 residues. CDR3 region: CASSEWVDQPQHF. CDR3 DNA: TGTGCCAGCAGTGAATGGGTTGATCAGCCCCAGCATTTT.

This clonotype has ten or more counts. This chain joins TRBV7-6 and TRBJ1-6; TRBD1 agrees at 8 bases. Trimming at V came to 0 bases and at J to 3 bases, leaving 4 bases not matched to a gene. The CDR3 contains 17 residues. The germline V gene has CDR1 SGHVS and CDR2 FNYEAQ. Written as DNA, the CDR3 is TGTGCCAGCAGCTTAGCTTCGGGGACAGGCTATAATTCACCCCTCCACTTT. Its translation: CASSLASGTGYNSPLHF.

CDR3 in amino acids: CSSTTGVQPQHF. The CDR3, as DNA: TGCAGTTCAACGACGGGAGTTCAGCCCCAGCATTTT. J is TRBJ1-5 and V is TRBV20-1, with no clear D. The V gene's germline CDR1 is DFQATT and CDR2 SNEGSKA (reference sequence). The CDR3 length is 12 residues. The V end lost 8 bases, the J end lost 6 bases, and 14 bases lay between the germline ends.

This clonotype has only a few counts. The chain is built from TRBV19 and TRBJ2-3, with D unresolved. This CDR3 region has 14 residues. Trimming shortened V by 7 bases and J by 0 bases, and 11 bases separated the two germline ends. Germline assignment: CDR1 LNHDA and CDR2 SQIVND (reference sequence). CDR3 bases: TGTGCCAGTACTCCGACGGTCAGCACAGATACGCAGTATTTT. Its translation is CASTPTVSTDTQYF.

The J gene is TRBJ1-2, the V gene TRBV28, with D possibly being TRBD1 (5 bases). Germline assignment: CDR1 MDHEN and CDR2 SYDVKM. The CDR3 is 15 residues long. With 8 bases removed from V and 4 bases from J, the gap between germline ends came to 20 bases. CDR3 residues: CASGDLGRSPYGYTF. CDR3 in DNA: TGTGCCAGCGGAGACCTGGGGCGGTCCCCCTATGGCTACACCTTC.

This clonotype was seen a few times. The rearrangement uses TRBV6-1 and TRBJ2-1; D possibly corresponds to TRBD1 (5 bases). There are 17 residues in the CDR3. The germline V and J ends were trimmed by 0 bases and 10 bases, with 22 bases remaining between them. In germline, CDR1 is MNHNS, CDR2 SASEGT. The CDR3 coding sequence is TGTGCCAGCAGTGAAGCGGACATTGGCAGGGAAGACGCGGAGCAGTTCTTC. It encodes CASSEADIGREDAEQFF.

The chain uses TRBV20-1 and TRBJ1-4, with 8 positions matching TRBD1. Germline V gives CDR1 DFQATT, CDR2 SNEGSKA (reference sequence). This CDR3 spans 13 amino acids. J gave up 5 bases and V 6 bases, and 5 bases lay outside the gene matches. The DNA for the CDR3 is TGCAGTGCCCCCCGGACAGGGAATGAAAAACTGTTTTTT. This gives the protein CSAPRTGNEKLFF.

J is TRBJ1-6 and V is TRBV6-5; TRBD1 is a possible D gene (6 bases). The germline CDR1 and CDR2 sequences are MNHEY and SVGAGI. Between the trimmed V and J ends, which lost 8 bases and 8 bases, there was a span of 13 bases. CDR3 length: 13 residues. The CDR3 reads CASGETGDSPLHF. The CDR3, as DNA: TGTGCCAGCGGCGAGACAGGCGATTCACCCCTCCACTTT.

As concerns this clonotype: A read error may produce the germline difference seen at one junction end. The CDR3 loop is CASSTTRQGFSYEQSF. The CDR3, as DNA: TGTGCCAGCAGTACAACTCGACAGGGTTTCTCCTACGAGCAGTCCTTC. The chain combines TRBV28 with TRBJ2-7; TRBD1 matches 7 bases. The CDR3 consists of 16 residues. Germline CDR1 reads MDHEN; CDR2 reads SYDVKM.

The gene calls are TRBV11-2 and TRBJ1-4, with a tentative D call TRBD1 (5 bases). Germline CDR1 reads SGHAT; CDR2 reads FQNNGV. V dropped 5 bases and J dropped 10 bases, with 20 bases sitting between them. The CDR3 spans 15 residues. CDR3 DNA sequence: TGTGCCAGCAGCCTCGGGGGTGTACGCGGCGGAAAACTGTTTTTT. Its translation is CASSLGGVRGGKLFF.

The chain couples TRBV15 to TRBJ1-3; possibly TRBD1 for D (5 bases). Trimming removed 4 bases from V and 15 bases from J, with 22 bases in between. CDR1 is LNHNV and CDR2 is YYDKDF in the germline V gene (reference sequence). This CDR3 is 14 amino acids long. The CDR3 DNA reads TGTGCCACCAGCACGGGATTTCCGGGACTCCCTTCATATTTT. Amino acid sequence: CATSTGFPGLPSYF.

This clonotype has just a few counts. This chain uses TRBV15 with TRBJ1-5, with TRBD1 as a possible D gene (5 bases). The CDR3 runs 15 residues. V was pared by 1 base and J by 3 bases, with 10 bases between. The germline gives CDR1 LNHNV, CDR2 YYDKDF (reference sequence). The CDR3 spells CATSRARQFNQPQHF. The CDR3 bases are TGTGCCACCAGCAGAGCGCGACAGTTCAATCAGCCCCAGCATTTT.

The chain employs TRBV12-5 and TRBJ2-5, with D unclear. The CDR3 is made up of 13 amino acids. CDR1 LGHNT and CDR2 FRNRAP come from the germline V gene. With 6 bases removed from V and 3 bases from J, the gap between germline ends came to 11 bases. The CDR3 DNA follows: TGTGCTAGTGGACGTAACTCGGAAGAGACCCAGTACTTC. Translated: CASGRNSEETQYF.

V and J are TRBV28 and TRBJ1-2; D is undetermined. The germline V and J ends were trimmed by 7 bases and 4 bases, with 13 bases remaining between them. The germline gives CDR1 MDHEN, CDR2 SYDVKM. There are 13 residues in the CDR3. CDR3 DNA: TGTGCCAGCAATAGTGGTGGGATCTATGGCTACACCTTC. This sequence encodes CASNSGGIYGYTF.

There are many counts of this clonotype. The rearrangement links TRBV7-9 to TRBJ1-2; no clear D gene. CDR3 size: 16 residues. Germline-derived CDR1 and CDR2 are SEHNR and FQNEAQ (reference sequence). Between the trimmed V and J ends, which lost 0 bases and 2 bases, there was a span of 13 bases. The CDR3 region is CASSLATAGGNYGYTF. DNA of the CDR3: TGTGCCAGCAGCTTAGCGACGGCAGGCGGAAACTATGGCTACACCTTC.

In this sample, this clonotype turned up a few times. The chain joins TRBV20-1 to TRBJ1-2; D is unresolved. Trimming took 0 bases from V and 0 from J, leaving 11 bases between them. This CDR3 has 15 amino acids. The germline V gene has CDR1 DFQATT and CDR2 SNEGSKA (reference sequence). In nucleotides, the CDR3 is TGCAGTGCTAGAGATGGCGGGATATCTAACTATGGCTACACCTTC. Its translation: CSARDGGISNYGYTF.

V usage is TRBV6-5 and J usage is TRBJ2-7; TRBD2 might be the D (5 bases). The CDR3 length is 14 residues. V lost 7 bases and J 2 bases, leaving 15 bases between the germline ends. The germline V gene has CDR1 MNHEY and CDR2 SVGAGI. The CDR3 protein is CASTPPSGTYEQYF. CDR3 bases: TGTGCCAGCACCCCACCCTCGGGGACCTACGAGCAGTACTTC.

The rearrangement joins TRBV2 to TRBJ2-7, with TRBD1 matching over 9 bases. J gave up 3 bases and V 4 bases, and 10 bases lay outside the gene matches. Germline values: CDR1 SNHLY, CDR2 FYNNEI. This CDR3 has 16 residues. The CDR3 DNA is TGTGCCAGCAGTGCAGGGACAGGGCAAGGATTCTACGAGCAGTACTTC. Encoded protein: CASSAGTGQGFYEQYF.

This chain joins TRBV4-1 and TRBJ2-3, with D possibly matching TRBD2 (6 bases). The germline CDR1 and CDR2 sequences are MGHRA and YSYEKL. The CDR3 is 16 amino acids. Trimming removed 3 bases from V and 0 bases from J, with 13 bases in between. CDR3 DNA: TGCGCCAGCAGCCATGAATTGGGGAGGAGCACAGATACGCAGTATTTT. This gives the protein CASSHELGRSTDTQYF.

This clonotype has a handful of counts. This chain connects TRBV25-1 to TRBJ2-5, with D perhaps being TRBD1 or TRBD2 (5 bases each). The germline CDR1 and CDR2 sequences are MGHDK and SYGVNS. Trimming took 2 bases from V and 2 from J, leaving 12 bases between them. The CDR3 has 15 amino acids. DNA of the CDR3: TGTGCCAGCAGTGAAGGGGCACTAGGACAAGAGACCCAGTACTTC. The encoded protein is CASSEGALGQETQYF.

The CDR3 DNA reads TGTGCCAGCAGTTTTACGGGGCTTGGGGTTTGGGAGCATTCACCCCTCCACTTT. The encoded protein is CASSFTGLGVWEHSPLHF. The genes are TRBV27 and TRBJ1-6; TRBD1 is a possible D gene (5 bases). The CDR3 loop spans 18 amino acids. With 3 bases removed from V and 8 bases from J, the gap between germline ends came to 23 bases. Germline lookup yields CDR1 MNHEY and CDR2 SMNVEV (reference sequence).

This chain joins TRBV10-3 and TRBJ1-2, with D uncertain. V was shortened by 0 bases and J by 2 bases, with 7 bases between the two germline ends. Germline CDR1 reads ENHRY; CDR2 reads SYGVKD. The CDR3 consists of 14 residues. The CDR3, as DNA: TGTGCCATCAGTGAGTCGATAGCGAACTATGGCTACACCTTC. Its protein product is CAISESIANYGYTF.

This clonotype was recorded many times. The chain uses TRBV12-3 or TRBV12-4 and TRBJ2-5; D ambiguous. CDR3 length: 14 residues. Trimming took 3 bases from V and 2 from J, leaving 10 bases between them. CDR3 sequence (DNA): TGTGCCAGCAGTTTGGTATCTAATCAAGAGACCCAGTACTTC. Its protein is CASSLVSNQETQYF.

The chain joins TRBV12-3 or TRBV12-4 to TRBJ2-5, with D possibly TRBD2 on 5 matching bases. V shed 3 bases and J shed 0 bases, with 8 bases lying between them. This CDR3 comprises 14 residues. CDR3 coding DNA: TGTGCCAGCAGTTTGTACGGGGACCAAGAGACCCAGTACTTC. Encoded protein: CASSLYGDQETQYF.

This clonotype was counted only a few times. This sequence joins TRBV5-1 and TRBJ1-3; D is unclear. This CDR3 has 16 amino acids. The germline gives CDR1 SGHRS, CDR2 YFSETQ. V was trimmed by 0 bases and J by 0 bases, leaving 10 bases between them. CDR3 sequence reads: CASSLDRRISGNTIYF. In DNA form, the CDR3 reads TGCGCCAGCAGCTTGGACCGACGGATCTCTGGAAACACCATATATTTT.